The sequence of this T cell receptor beta chain was determined in a study of sequential checkpoint blockade in melanoma. At the level of the study: More than 20 patients had tumor biopsies before treatment and at week 13.

V was cut by 0 bases and J by 1 base, with 15 bases left in between. CDR3 length: 17 amino acids. Germline V CDR1 and CDR2: MNHGY, SAAAGT. General study results and limits: Clinical benefit was about 30 times likelier when tumor T-cell fraction and clonality increased.

This clone was recorded many times. As yet, its antigen is unknown. Sequencing used immunoSEQ multiplex PCR; TCRdb keeps in-frame clones, though not all of them. The sample yields some 18,000 clones, approximately 27% seen once. Treatment denoted: randomized to nivolumab then ipilimumab (arm A) or the reverse (arm B). DNA-damaging chemotherapy had not been given to any patient beforehand. Sample: tumor tissue (inferred from file names), taken from a patient given nivolumab and ipilimumab in sequence. The receptor was derived from a human donor with melanoma. The V and J genes are TRBV6-8 and TRBJ1-1; D unclear. CDR3: CASSYSRHVLQNTEAFF. In DNA, the CDR3 is TGTGCCAGCAGTTACTCGAGACACGTTCTTCAGAACACTGAAGCTTTCTTT.